Each of the 32 T cell receptor beta chains below was sequenced from the same sample in a study of blood T cell repertoires in COVID-19. Clones were sequenced by immunoSEQ multiplex PCR, and TCRdb holds only the in-frame ones, with some missing. The sample contains roughly 85,000 clones, roughly 80% of which appear only once. Material for sequencing was peripheral blood. The receptors were sampled from a human donor in a cohort sampled during active COVID-19.

This clone was recorded only once. The CDR3 sequence is CASSLGTRASYEQYF. In DNA form, the CDR3 reads TGCGCCAGCAGCCTGGGGACAAGGGCCTCCTACGAGCAGTACTTC. The J gene is TRBJ2-7, the V gene TRBV4-1; D is possibly TRBD1 (6 bases). CDR3 length: 15 amino acids. The germline CDR1 and CDR2 sequences are MGHRA and YSYEKL. V lost 4 bases, J lost 0 bases, and 13 bases lay in between.

This clone turned up a few times. The chain recombines TRBV11-2 with TRBJ2-5; TRBD1 might be the D (6 bases). V was clipped by 5 bases and J by 0 bases, with 22 bases between them. Germline CDR1 and CDR2: SGHAT and FQNNGV. The CDR3 is made up of 18 amino acids. The chain's CDR3 is CASSVTHRQAGYQETQYF. CDR3 DNA: TGTGCCAGCAGCGTTACCCACAGACAGGCCGGCTACCAAGAGACCCAGTACTTC.

The rearrangement links TRBV5-5 to TRBJ2-7; 11 bases are shared with TRBD1. With 4 bases clipped from V and 6 bases from J, the junction kept 3 bases outside the gene matches. The CDR3 consists of 13 residues. Germline V gene data show CDR1 as SGHKS and CDR2 as YYEKEE (reference sequence). CDR3 amino acids: CASSPGQGAEQYF. As DNA, the CDR3 is TGTGCCAGCAGCCCCGGACAGGGGGCCGAGCAGTACTTC. Full variable domain (rest looked up from reference TRBV5-5 and TRBJ2-7): DAGVTQSPTHLIKTRGQQVTLRCSPISGHKSVSWYQQVLGQGPQFIFQYYEKEERGRGNFPDRFSARQFPNYSSELNVNALLLGDSALYLCASSPGQGAEQYFGPGTRLTVT.

The rearrangement joins TRBV7-2 to TRBJ2-6; a possible D gene is TRBD2 (5 bases). The germline V gene has CDR1 SGHTA and CDR2 FQGNSA. This CDR3 is built from 15 residues. V lost 7 bases and J lost 0, with 10 bases in between. The CDR3 DNA is TGTGCCAGCACTCCGGGGAGCTCTGGGGCCAACGTCCTGACTTTC. Translation gives CASTPGSSGANVLTF.

This clone occurred a few times. The J gene is TRBJ2-2, the V gene TRBV4-3; D is perhaps TRBD1 (6 bases). The CDR3 loop spans 16 amino acids. Per germline, CDR1 LGHNA and CDR2 YSLEER. V shed 4 bases and J shed 3 bases, with 15 bases lying between them. CDR3 protein: CASSPRFQGHTGELFF. The DNA for the CDR3 is TGCGCCAGCAGCCCGCGGTTCCAGGGGCACACCGGGGAGCTGTTTTTT.

This clone occurred a few times. This chain joins TRBV7-9 and TRBJ2-1, with a tentative D call TRBD1 (5 bases). The ends were cut back, 7 bases at V and 8 bases at J, with 24 bases in the middle. From germline, CDR1 is SEHNR and CDR2 FQNEAQ (reference sequence). The CDR3 consists of 16 residues. The DNA for the CDR3 is TGTGCCAGCACCCTACAGGCGGCAGGGCCCTCGGATGAGCAGTTCTTC. It translates to CASTLQAAGPSDEQFF.

The chain carries TRBV6-5 and TRBJ1-1; 8 bases are a match to TRBD1. The CDR3 totals 13 residues. The trim removed 6 bases at V and 5 bases at J, leaving 5 bases unmatched. Per germline, CDR1 MNHEY and CDR2 SVGAGI. CDR3 region: CASSWTGRTEAFF. In DNA, the CDR3 is TGTGCCAGCAGCTGGACAGGGAGGACTGAAGCTTTCTTT.

This chain connects TRBV14 to TRBJ1-5; D is perhaps TRBD1 (6 bases). Trimming removed 2 bases at V and 5 bases at J, with 7 bases between. The CDR3 is 13 residues long. CDR1 SGHDN and CDR2 FVKESK come from the germline V gene. The CDR3 DNA sequence: TGTGCCAGCAGCCAAAACAGGGATCAGCCCCAGCATTTT. Translating gives CASSQNRDQPQHF.

V and J are TRBV7-2 and TRBJ1-4; D call uncertain. The CDR3 sequence is 15 residues long. V shed 3 bases and J shed 0 bases, with 8 bases lying between them. Per germline, CDR1 SGHTA and CDR2 FQGNSA. CDR3 loop: CASSLAGTTNEKLFF. Here the CDR3 DNA reads TGTGCCAGCAGCTTGGCGGGGACAACTAATGAAAAACTGTTTTTT.

V gene TRBV30 combines with J gene TRBJ2-1; TRBD1 matches at 7 bases. The CDR3 contains 13 residues. The J segment lost 15 bases and the V segment lost 2 bases, leaving 13 bases of the junction unmatched. Germline values: CDR1 GTSNPN, CDR2 SVGIG (reference sequence). The CDR3 coding sequence is TGTGCCTGGAGTAGCCCGACAGGGAGAGTGCTGTTCTTC. As protein: CAWSSPTGRVLFF.

This chain uses TRBV19 with TRBJ1-5; 9 positions agree with TRBD1. V lost 2 bases and J lost 2; bases outside the gene matches: 4. Germline CDR1 reads LNHDA; CDR2 reads SQIVND (reference sequence). The CDR3 totals 16 residues. In DNA, the CDR3 is TGTGCCAGTAGTATAACGGACAGGGGCGGCAATCAGCCCCAGCATTTT. Translation gives CASSITDRGGNQPQHF.

This clone was counted once. The chain recombines TRBV21-1 with TRBJ2-1; the table's D call of TRBD1 was not tested on the DNA. TRBV21-1 is designated a pseudogene. The CDR3 contains 16 residues. In nucleotides, the CDR3 is TGTGCCAGCAGCAAAAGGCAGGGGGCAACCTACAATGAGCAGTTCTTC. It specifies CASSKRQGATYNEQFF.

The J gene is TRBJ2-6, the V gene TRBV19, with 7 bases that match TRBD2. The CDR3 has 18 amino acids. The germline V gene encodes CDR1 LNHDA and CDR2 SQIVND (reference sequence). The V segment lost 1 base and the J segment 2 bases; nucleotides outside the gene matches: 8. The CDR3 spells CASSIGPPGGAGANVLTF. CDR3 nucleotides: TGTGCCAGTAGTATAGGACCCCCGGGAGGTGCTGGGGCCAACGTCCTGACTTTC.

This rearrangement joins TRBV5-6 to TRBJ1-2; 7 nucleotides match TRBD1. V lost 1 base, J lost 5 bases, and 5 bases stayed unmatched. Per the germline V gene, CDR1 is SGHDT and CDR2 is YYEEEE. The length of the CDR3 is 14 residues. CDR3 amino acids: CASSLYTGEYGYTF. The CDR3 DNA reads TGTGCCAGCAGCTTGTATACAGGGGAGTATGGCTACACCTTC.

V is TRBV19 and J is TRBJ1-2; maybe TRBD1 (5 bases). This CDR3 comprises 13 residues. Germline-derived CDR1 and CDR2 are LNHDA and SQIVND (reference sequence). Trimming took off 7 bases at V and 3 bases at J, with 12 bases between the two ends. CDR3 coding DNA: TGTGCCAGTAATAGGGGTGGCGACTATGGCTACACCTTC. Translated: CASNRGGDYGYTF.

Only one count was recorded for this clone. The chain has TRBV30 and TRBJ2-7; 10 bases line up with TRBD2. The J segment lost 1 base and the V segment lost 3 bases, leaving 3 bases of the junction unmatched. The CDR3 spans 14 residues. CDR1 and CDR2 from the germline V gene are GTSNPN and SVGIG (reference sequence). This CDR3 is CAWRKRGGSYEQYF. Here the CDR3 DNA reads TGTGCCTGGAGAAAGCGGGGGGGGTCCTACGAGCAGTACTTC.

A few counts support this clone. This chain uses TRBV6-5 with TRBJ1-1; D perhaps matches TRBD1 (5 bases). This CDR3 has 14 amino acids. Germline CDR1 reads MNHEY; CDR2 reads SVGAGI. V lost 5 bases to trimming and J lost 2 bases, with 12 bases between them. The CDR3 loop reads CASSRQPRNTEAFF. DNA of the CDR3: TGTGCCAGCAGTAGACAGCCCCGAAACACTGAAGCTTTCTTT.

The chain links TRBV3-1 (or the pseudogene TRBV3-2) to TRBJ1-1; D remains unclear. Per germline, CDR1 LGHDT and CDR2 YNNKEL (reference sequence). V was shortened by 1 base and J by 3 bases, with 9 bases between the two germline ends. The CDR3 spans 14 residues. DNA for the CDR3: TGTGCCAGCAGCCAAGTCGCGCAGGACACTGAAGCTTTCTTT. Protein product: CASSQVAQDTEAFF.

The CDR3 loop reads CASSTLGGGEQYF. CDR3 DNA sequence: TGTGCCAGTAGCACCCTCGGGGGGGGCGAGCAGTACTTC. This chain connects TRBV19 to TRBJ2-7, with 8 bases identical to TRBD2. The CDR3 is 13 residues long. V gave up 6 bases and J gave up 6 bases; unmatched junction bases: 7. Germline-derived CDR1 and CDR2 are LNHDA and SQIVND (reference sequence).

This clone was seen only a few times. This chain links TRBV12-3 or TRBV12-4 with TRBJ2-1, with D tentatively TRBD2 (5 bases). The CDR3 length is 11 residues. V lost 6 bases, J lost 9 bases, and 9 bases lay in between. The DNA of the CDR3 is TGTGCCAGCAGCTATCTAGCTGAGCAGTTCTTC. Translated: CASSYLAEQFF.

This clone turned up a few times. The genes are TRBV5-1 and TRBJ1-1; 8 bases line up with TRBD1. In germline, CDR1 is SGHRS, CDR2 YFSETQ. After removal of 3 bases from V and 4 bases from J, the junction contained 5 bases not matched to a gene. CDR3 length: 14 amino acids. The CDR3 loop reads CASSWGQVGTEAFF. As DNA, the CDR3 is TGCGCCAGCAGCTGGGGACAGGTTGGCACTGAAGCTTTCTTT. Together with reference TRBV5-1 and TRBJ1-1, the CDR3 gives the full variable domain: KAGVTQTPRYLIKTRGQQVTLSCSPISGHRSVSWYQQTPGQGLQFLFEYFSETQRNKGNFPGRFSGRQFSNSRSEMNVSTLELGDSALYLCASSWGQVGTEAFFGQGTRLTVV.

The V and J genes are TRBV6-5 and TRBJ1-6; TRBD1 matches 8 bases. CDR3 length: 15 amino acids. CDR1 is MNHEY and CDR2 is SVGAGI in the germline V gene. The V segment lost 6 bases and the J segment 10 bases; nucleotides outside the gene matches: 11. The CDR3 protein is CASSAPGQGVSPLHF. The DNA for the CDR3 is TGTGCCAGCAGCGCCCCTGGACAGGGAGTATCACCCCTCCACTTT.

This chain connects TRBV5-4 to TRBJ1-2; 9 bases fit TRBD1. CDR1 and CDR2 from the germline V gene are SGHNT and YYREEE (reference sequence). V lost 5 bases to trimming and J lost 7 bases; unmatched junction nucleotides: 9. This CDR3 spans 14 amino acids. CDR3 loop: CASRNPDRGGGYTF. CDR3 sequence (DNA): TGTGCCAGCAGGAACCCGGACAGGGGAGGTGGCTACACCTTC. Variable domain in full (rest from reference TRBV5-4 and TRBJ1-2): ETGVTQSPTHLIKTRGQQVTLRCSSQSGHNTVSWYQQALGQGPQFIFQYYREEENGRGNFPPRFSGLQFPNYSSELNVNALELDDSALYLCASRNPDRGGGYTFGSGTRLTVV.

The V gene is TRBV30, the J gene TRBJ2-7; the D gene is possibly TRBD1 (5 bases). The CDR3 contains 13 residues. Trimming removed 0 bases at V and 5 bases at J, with 11 bases between. Germline CDR1 and CDR2: GTSNPN and SVGIG (reference sequence). The CDR3 DNA is TGTGCCTGGAGTGTAAGACAGCATAACGAGCAGTACTTC. It codes for CAWSVRQHNEQYF.

This chain joins TRBV23-1 and TRBJ2-1; D possibly corresponds to TRBD2 (6 bases). TRBV23-1 is placed among ORFs of uncertain function. The CDR3 runs to 14 residues. Trimming removed 3 bases from V and 2 bases from J, with 8 bases in between. This chain's CDR3 is CASSQEGPYNEQFF. The CDR3 bases are TGCGCCAGCAGTCAGGAGGGGCCCTACAATGAGCAGTTCTTC.

The chain carries TRBV18 and TRBJ1-5, with a possible D match to TRBD1 (5 bases). CDR1 and CDR2 from the germline V gene are KGHSH and LQKENI. There are 15 residues in the CDR3. V lost 3 bases, J lost 2 bases, and 11 bases lay in between. The CDR3 region has the DNA TGTGCCAGCTCACCCTCGGGGGGAGGCAATCAGCCCCAGCATTTT. Encoded protein: CASSPSGGGNQPQHF. Complete variable domain (other parts from reference TRBV18 and TRBJ1-5): NAGVMQNPRHLVRRRGQEARLRCSPMKGHSHVYWYRQLPEEGLKFMVYLQKENIIDESGMPKERFSAEFPKEGPSILRIQQVVRGDSAAYFCASSPSGGGNQPQHFGDGTRLSIL.

This clone came up a few times. The J gene is TRBJ1-2, the V gene TRBV30; 7 bases match TRBD1. CDR1 and CDR2 from the germline V gene are GTSNPN and SVGIG (reference sequence). The CDR3 sequence is 16 residues long. The junction had 16 bases not matched to a gene; V was cut back by 4 bases and J by 5 bases. The CDR3: CAWTKPLAQGRYGYTF. The CDR3 nucleotides are TGTGCCTGGACCAAGCCCCTAGCACAGGGGAGGTATGGCTACACCTTC.

The chain joins TRBV5-1 to TRBJ2-3; 8 positions agree with TRBD2. The CDR3 totals 14 residues. The germline V gene has CDR1 SGHRS and CDR2 YFSETQ. V shed 4 bases, J shed 1 base, and the junction held 2 bases outside the gene matches. The CDR3 here is CASSPAGGTDTQYF. The CDR3, as DNA: TGCGCCAGCAGCCCAGCGGGGGGCACAGATACGCAGTATTTT.

As for this clone: Its ends do not fully match the called genes, so a read error is possible. This chain joins TRBV27 and TRBJ1-3, with TRBD1 as a possible D gene (5 bases). The germline CDR1 and CDR2 sequences are MNHEY and SMNVEV (reference sequence). The CDR3 consists of 15 residues. The CDR3 sequence: CASTLRAGSGSTIYF. In DNA form, the CDR3 reads TGTGCCAGCACCCTCAGGGCAGGGTCTGGAAGCACCATATATTTT.

The CDR3 nucleotides are TGTGCCAGCAGCCAACGTCGCGGGGCCCGCACAGATACGCAGTATTTT. Protein: CASSQRRGARTDTQYF. J is TRBJ2-3 and V is TRBV14; a weak D match, TRBD2 (6 bases). Germline CDR1 SGHDN, CDR2 FVKESK. Deletions cut 2 bases from V and 1 base from J, with 13 bases between. This CDR3 region has 16 residues. Variable domain in full (rest from reference TRBV14 and TRBJ2-3): EAGVTQFPSHSVIEKGQTVTLRCDPISGHDNLYWYRRVMGKEIKFLLHFVKESKQDESGMPNNRFLAERTGGTYSTLKVQPAELEDSGVYFCASSQRRGARTDTQYFGPGTRLTVL.

To note about this clone: Other DNA sequences in the same sample also yield this CDR3. This rearrangement joins TRBV9 to TRBJ2-1, with D uncertain. V lost 5 bases and J 0 bases, leaving 9 bases between the germline ends. The V gene's germline CDR1 is SGDLS and CDR2 YYNGEE. The CDR3 totals 14 residues. The CDR3 DNA sequence: TGTGCCAGCAGACCTTTGAGCTCCTACAATGAGCAGTTCTTC. Translated, it gives CASRPLSSYNEQFF.

The chain uses TRBV6-5 and TRBJ1-5, with D unresolved. The germline gives CDR1 MNHEY, CDR2 SVGAGI. The CDR3 has 13 amino acids. Deletions cut 6 bases from V and 0 bases from J, with 6 bases between. The CDR3 DNA sequence: TGTGCCAGCAGAAGACATAGCAATCAGCCCCAGCATTTT. Translated, it gives CASRRHSNQPQHF.